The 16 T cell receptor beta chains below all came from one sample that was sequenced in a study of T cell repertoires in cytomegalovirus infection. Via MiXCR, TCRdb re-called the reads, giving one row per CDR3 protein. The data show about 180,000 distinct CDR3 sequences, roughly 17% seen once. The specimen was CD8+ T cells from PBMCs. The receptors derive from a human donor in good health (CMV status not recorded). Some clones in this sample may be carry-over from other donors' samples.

The CDR3 coding sequence is TGTGCCAGCAGTGACGGGACCTACAATGAGCAGTTCTTC. It is translated as CASSDGTYNEQFF. The rearrangement links TRBV12-3 or TRBV12-4 to TRBJ2-1; D perhaps matches TRBD2 (5 bases). Trimming took 5 bases from V and 2 from J, leaving 7 bases between them. CDR3 length: 13 amino acids.

CDR3 coding DNA: TGTGCCAGCACCCAGGGGCGGGGCACTGAAGCTTTCTTT. Protein sequence: CASTQGRGTEAFF. The chain links TRBV7-6 to TRBJ1-1, with a possible D match to TRBD1 (6 bases). V was shortened by 7 bases and J by 4 bases, with 13 bases between the two germline ends. Germline CDR1 and CDR2: SGHVS and FNYEAQ. The CDR3 loop spans 13 amino acids.

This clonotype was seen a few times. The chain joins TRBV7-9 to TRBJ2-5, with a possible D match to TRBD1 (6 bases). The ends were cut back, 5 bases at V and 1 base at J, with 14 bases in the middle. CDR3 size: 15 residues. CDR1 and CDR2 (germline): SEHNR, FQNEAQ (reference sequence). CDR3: CASSGRGSLQETQYF. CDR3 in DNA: TGTGCCAGCAGCGGCAGGGGTTCCCTCCAAGAGACCCAGTACTTC.

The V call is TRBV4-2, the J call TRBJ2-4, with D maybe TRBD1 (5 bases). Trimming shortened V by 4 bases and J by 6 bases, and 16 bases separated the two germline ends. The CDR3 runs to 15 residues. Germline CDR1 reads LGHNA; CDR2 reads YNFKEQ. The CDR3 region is CASSPSVGEGNIQYF. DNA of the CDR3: TGTGCCAGCAGCCCTTCGGTAGGGGAAGGAAACATTCAGTACTTC.

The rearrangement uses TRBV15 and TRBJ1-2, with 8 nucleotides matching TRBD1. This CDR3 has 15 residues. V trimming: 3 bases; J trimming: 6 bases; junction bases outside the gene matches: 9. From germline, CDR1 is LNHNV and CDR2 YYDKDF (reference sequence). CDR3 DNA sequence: TGTGCCACCAGCAGGATCGAGACAGGGGAGAATGGCTACACCTTC. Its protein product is CATSRIETGENGYTF.

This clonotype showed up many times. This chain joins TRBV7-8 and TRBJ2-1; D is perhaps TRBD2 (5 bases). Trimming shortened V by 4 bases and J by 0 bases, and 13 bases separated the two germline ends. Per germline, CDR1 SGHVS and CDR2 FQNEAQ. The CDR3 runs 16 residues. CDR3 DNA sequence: TGTGCCAGCAGCTCTCCCCTCGGGGTCTCCTACAATGAGCAGTTCTTC. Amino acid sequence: CASSSPLGVSYNEQFF.

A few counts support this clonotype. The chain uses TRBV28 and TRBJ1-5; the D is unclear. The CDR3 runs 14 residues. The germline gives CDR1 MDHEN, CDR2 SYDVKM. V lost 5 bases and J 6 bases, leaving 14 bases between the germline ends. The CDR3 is CASSPRGGSQPQHF. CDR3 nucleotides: TGTGCCAGCAGTCCCCGGGGAGGCTCTCAGCCCCAGCATTTT. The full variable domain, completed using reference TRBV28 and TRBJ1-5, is DVKVTQSSRYLVKRTGEKVFLECVQDMDHENMFWYRQDPGLGLRLIYFSYDVKMKEKGDIPEGYSVSREKKERFSLILESASTNQTSMYLCASSPRGGSQPQHFGDGTRLSIL.

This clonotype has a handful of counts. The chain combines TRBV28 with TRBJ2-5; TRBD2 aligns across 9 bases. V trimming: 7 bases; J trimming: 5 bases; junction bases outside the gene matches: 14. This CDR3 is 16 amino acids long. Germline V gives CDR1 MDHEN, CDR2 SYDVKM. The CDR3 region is CASIQGGGGAGETQYF. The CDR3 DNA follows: TGTGCCAGCATCCAGGGCGGCGGGGGGGCCGGGGAGACCCAGTACTTC.

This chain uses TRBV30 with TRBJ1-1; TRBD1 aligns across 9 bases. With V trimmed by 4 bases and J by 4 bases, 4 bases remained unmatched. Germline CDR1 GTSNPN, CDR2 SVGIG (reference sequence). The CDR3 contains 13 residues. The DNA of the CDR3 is TGTGCCTGGAAAGACAGGGGGAGCACTGAAGCTTTCTTT. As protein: CAWKDRGSTEAFF. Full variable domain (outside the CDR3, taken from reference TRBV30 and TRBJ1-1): SQTIHQWPATLVQPVGSPLSLECTVEGTSNPNLYWYRQAAGRGLQLLFYSVGIGQISSEVPQNLSASRPQDRQFILSSKKLLLSDSGFYLCAWKDRGSTEAFFGQGTRLTVV.

The CDR3 protein is CASSQDLGIGNTIYF. DNA for the CDR3: TGTGCCAGCAGCCAAGATCTGGGGATTGGAAACACCATATATTTT. V gene TRBV14 combines with J gene TRBJ1-3; D is uncertain. Per the germline V gene, CDR1 is SGHDN and CDR2 is FVKESK. The CDR3 contains 15 residues. Trimming removed 0 bases from V and 3 bases from J, with 9 bases in between.

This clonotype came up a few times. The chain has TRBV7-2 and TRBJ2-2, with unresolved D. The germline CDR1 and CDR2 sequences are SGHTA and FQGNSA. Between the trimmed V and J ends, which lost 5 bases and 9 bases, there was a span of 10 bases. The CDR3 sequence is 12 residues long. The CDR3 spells CASSPDSRELFF. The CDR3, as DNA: TGTGCCAGCAGCCCAGACTCCCGGGAGCTGTTTTTT.

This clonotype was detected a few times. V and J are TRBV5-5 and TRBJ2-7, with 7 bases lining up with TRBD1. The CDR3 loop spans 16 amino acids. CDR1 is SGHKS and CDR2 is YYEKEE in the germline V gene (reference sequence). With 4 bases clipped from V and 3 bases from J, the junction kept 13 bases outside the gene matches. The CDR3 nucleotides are TGTGCCAGCAGCGACGGGACGACAGGGAGAATCTACGAGCAGTACTTC. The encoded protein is CASSDGTTGRIYEQYF.

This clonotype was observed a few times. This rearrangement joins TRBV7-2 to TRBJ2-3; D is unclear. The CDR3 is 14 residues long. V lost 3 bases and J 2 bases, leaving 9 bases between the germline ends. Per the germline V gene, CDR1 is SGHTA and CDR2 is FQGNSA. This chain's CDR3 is CASSFEASTDTQYF. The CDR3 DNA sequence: TGTGCCAGCAGCTTTGAGGCGTCCACAGATACGCAGTATTTT.

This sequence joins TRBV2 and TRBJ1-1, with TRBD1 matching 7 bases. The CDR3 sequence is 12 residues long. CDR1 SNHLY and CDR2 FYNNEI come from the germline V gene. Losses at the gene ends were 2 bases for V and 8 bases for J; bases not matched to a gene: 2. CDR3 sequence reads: CASSERGREAFF. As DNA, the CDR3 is TGTGCCAGCAGTGAAAGGGGGCGCGAAGCTTTCTTT.

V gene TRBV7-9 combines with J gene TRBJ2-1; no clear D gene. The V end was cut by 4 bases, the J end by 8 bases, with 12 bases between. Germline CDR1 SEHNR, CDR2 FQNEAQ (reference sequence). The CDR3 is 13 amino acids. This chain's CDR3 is CASSSTPRDEQFF. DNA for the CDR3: TGTGCCAGCAGCTCCACCCCACGGGATGAGCAGTTCTTC.

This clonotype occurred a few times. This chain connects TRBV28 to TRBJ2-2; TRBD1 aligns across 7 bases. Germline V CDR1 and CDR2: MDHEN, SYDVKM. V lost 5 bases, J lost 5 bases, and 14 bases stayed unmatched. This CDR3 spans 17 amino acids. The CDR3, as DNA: TGTGCCAGCAGTCCACTCCCAACAGGGGTGGGAACCGGGGAGCTGTTTTTT. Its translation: CASSPLPTGVGTGELFF.